This TCR beta chain comes out of a study of beta chain features in type 1 diabetes. The study, taken as a whole, reports: In the patient group, naive, central memory and Treg TCRB repertoires seemed more alike than in the healthy donor group. Moderately but significantly shorter TCRB CDR3s were found in Type 1 diabetes patients in all four CD4+ subsets. PCR might show a preference for shorter templates, equally across patients and controls.

A word on this clone: The antigen is not known.

The sequenced template was cDNA made from the entire isolated RNA. Repertoires were generated with immunoSEQ multiplex PCR, while TCRdb's copy carries only in-frame clones and drops some. The data contain 300,000 to 400,000 clones, around a tenth of them singletons. The length of the CDR3 is 14 residues. Germline values: CDR1 SGHTA, CDR2 FQGNSA. V lost 0 bases to trimming and J lost 3 bases, with 6 bases between them. One heparinised blood draw, averaging about 0.11 L, came from each donor. The authors sorted CD4+ naive, central memory, regulatory and stem cell-like memory cells via CD45RO/CCR7/CD25/CD127/CD95/CD27.

This TCR was recovered from a man aged 30-40 years with type 1 diabetes. This chain joins TRBV7-2 and TRBJ1-3; no clear D gene. Sample: central memory CD4+ T cells from blood. The CDR3 DNA is TGTGCCAGCAGCTTAGCTGGGGTTGGAAACACCATATATTTT. It specifies CASSLAGVGNTIYF.